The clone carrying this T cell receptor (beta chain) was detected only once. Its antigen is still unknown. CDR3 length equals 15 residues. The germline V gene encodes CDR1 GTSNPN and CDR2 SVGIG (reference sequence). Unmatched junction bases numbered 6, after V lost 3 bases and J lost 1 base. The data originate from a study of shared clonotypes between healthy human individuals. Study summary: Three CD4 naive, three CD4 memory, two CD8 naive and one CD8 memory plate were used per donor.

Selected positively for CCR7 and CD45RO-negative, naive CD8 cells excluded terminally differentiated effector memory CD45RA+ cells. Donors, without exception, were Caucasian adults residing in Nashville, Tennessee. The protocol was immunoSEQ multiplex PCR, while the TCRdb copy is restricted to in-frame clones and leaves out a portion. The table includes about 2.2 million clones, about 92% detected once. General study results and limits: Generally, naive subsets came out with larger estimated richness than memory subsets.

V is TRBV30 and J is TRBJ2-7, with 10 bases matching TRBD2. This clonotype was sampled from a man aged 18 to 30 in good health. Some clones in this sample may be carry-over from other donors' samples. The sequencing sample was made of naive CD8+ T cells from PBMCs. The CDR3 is CAWRMGLAPSYEQYF. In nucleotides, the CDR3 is TGTGCCTGGAGAATGGGACTAGCGCCTTCCTACGAGCAGTACTTC.